The 25 T cell receptor beta chains given below trace back to one sample, sequenced in a study of cytomegalovirus exposure and HLA in healthy donors. Researchers ran the PCR with 60 Vbeta and 13 Jbeta primers. Clones were sequenced by immunoSEQ multiplex PCR, and TCRdb holds only the in-frame ones, with some missing. The sample shows approximately 100,000 clones, more than 80% of them seen only once. The source material was PBMCs. The receptors were gathered from a man aged 25-45 years in good health and CMV-seronegative.

The genes are TRBV2 and TRBJ1-5; TRBD1 agrees at 8 bases. This CDR3 is 14 amino acids long. V trimming: 7 bases; J trimming: 4 bases; junction bases outside the gene matches: 6. CDR1 is SNHLY and CDR2 is FYNNEI in the germline V gene. The CDR3 region has the DNA TGTGCCAGCACGGACAGGGCCGATAATCAGCCCCAGCATTTT. Translated, it gives CASTDRADNQPQHF.

This CDR3 is CASSAAGDYEQYF. For the CDR3, the DNA is TGTGCCAGCAGCGCCGCGGGAGACTACGAGCAGTACTTC. This chain uses TRBV4-2 with TRBJ2-7, with 7 bases identical to TRBD2. This CDR3 is 13 amino acids long. CDR1 LGHNA and CDR2 YNFKEQ come from the germline V gene. Trimming took 5 bases from V and 3 from J; bases not matched to a gene: 4.

This rearrangement joins TRBV6-1 to TRBJ1-2; D remains ambiguous. Deletions cut 2 bases from V and 4 bases from J, with 14 bases between. The CDR3 has 15 residues. Germline assignment: CDR1 MNHNS and CDR2 SASEGT. The CDR3 spells CASSENLLKSYGYTF. In DNA form, the CDR3 reads TGTGCCAGCAGTGAAAACCTACTGAAGTCCTATGGCTACACCTTC.

The rearrangement links TRBV2 to TRBJ2-7, with TRBD1 as a possible D gene (6 bases). Germline CDR1 reads SNHLY; CDR2 reads FYNNEI. Trimming took off 10 bases at V and 0 bases at J, with 13 bases between the two ends. This CDR3 region has 13 residues. The chain's CDR3 is CATRGVPSYEQYF. The CDR3 nucleotides are TGTGCCACCAGGGGCGTACCCTCCTACGAGCAGTACTTC.

This chain uses TRBV29-1 with TRBJ2-7; no definite D call. The germline CDR1 and CDR2 sequences are SQVTM and ANQGSEA. There are 11 residues in the CDR3. V lost 4 bases to trimming and J lost 1 base, with 5 bases between them. CDR3 loop: CSVATSYEQYF. CDR3 DNA sequence: TGCAGCGTTGCCACTTCCTACGAGCAGTACTTC.

The V and J genes are TRBV16 and TRBJ2-1; TRBD2 matches at 7 bases. CDR3 length equals 15 residues. Germline lookup yields CDR1 KGHSY and CDR2 FQNENV. Trimming at V came to 0 bases and at J to 9 bases, leaving 8 bases not matched to a gene. CDR3 sequence (DNA): TGTGCCAGCAGCCAATCGGGGTCTAGCGGATTTGAGCAGTTCTTC. Protein sequence: CASSQSGSSGFEQFF.

The genes are TRBV7-9 and TRBJ2-7; 12 positions match TRBD1. Trimming removed 5 bases from V and 5 bases from J; junction bases left unmatched: 7. The length of the CDR3 is 15 residues. The germline V gene has CDR1 SEHNR and CDR2 FQNEAQ (reference sequence). This chain's CDR3 is CASSARGTGGNEQYF. The CDR3 coding sequence is TGTGCCAGCAGCGCCCGAGGGACAGGGGGCAACGAGCAGTACTTC.

This rearrangement joins TRBV9 to TRBJ2-2; D is perhaps TRBD2 (6 bases). Germline-derived CDR1 and CDR2 are SGDLS and YYNGEE. V was shortened by 2 bases and J by 6 bases, with 11 bases between the two germline ends. This CDR3 has 14 residues. The CDR3 bases are TGTGCCAGCAGCGTCGGGGGACCCGCCGGGGAGCTGTTTTTT. It is translated as CASSVGGPAGELFF.

V and J are TRBV27 and TRBJ1-5; possible D gene TRBD1, 6 bases. Looked up from germline, CDR1 is MNHEY and CDR2 is SMNVEV (reference sequence). The CDR3 loop spans 15 amino acids. V was shortened by 0 bases and J by 0 bases, with 6 bases between the two germline ends. The CDR3 DNA reads TGTGCCAGCAGTTTATCGACAGGTAGCAATCAGCCCCAGCATTTT. Its translation: CASSLSTGSNQPQHF.

The chain employs TRBV7-9 and TRBJ1-5, with D perhaps matching TRBD1 (5 bases). Between the trimmed V and J ends, which lost 4 bases and 3 bases, there was a span of 10 bases. Per germline, CDR1 SEHNR and CDR2 FQNEAQ (reference sequence). The CDR3 is 14 amino acids. CDR3 loop: CASSSGGINQPQHF. In DNA form, the CDR3 reads TGTGCCAGCAGCTCGGGGGGGATCAATCAGCCCCAGCATTTT.

This clone occurred a few times. The V call is TRBV25-1, the J call TRBJ2-7, with D perhaps matching TRBD2 (6 bases). The CDR3 consists of 13 residues. Between the trimmed V and J ends, which lost 4 bases and 2 bases, there was a span of 9 bases. Germline CDR1 reads MGHDK; CDR2 reads SYGVNS. DNA for the CDR3: TGTGCCAGCAGTGGGACTAATACCTACGAGCAGTACTTC. This translates into CASSGTNTYEQYF.

The chain carries TRBV2 and TRBJ2-5, with 9 bases identical to TRBD1. The J call could be wrong; TRBJ2-7 is a better fit for the DNA end. The germline V gene has CDR1 SNHLY and CDR2 FYNNEI. The CDR3 is 19 amino acids. The CDR3 coding sequence is TGTGCCAGCAGTGAAGCCGGACAGGGGCCAGAATTCCGATACTACGAGCAGTACTTC. Amino acids: CASSEAGQGPEFRYYEQYF.

The chain is built from TRBV27 and TRBJ2-1, with TRBD2 matching 12 bases. J gave up 2 bases and V 3 bases, and 14 bases lay outside the gene matches. The CDR3 runs to 20 residues. CDR1 is MNHEY, CDR2 SMNVEV, per germline (reference sequence). The CDR3 loop is CASSFRASGRVIATYNEQFF. DNA of the CDR3: TGTGCCAGCAGTTTCAGGGCTAGCGGGAGGGTGATCGCCACCTACAATGAGCAGTTCTTC.

This clone has just a few counts. This chain joins TRBV5-1 and TRBJ2-3; 7 bases align to TRBD1. CDR1 SGHRS and CDR2 YFSETQ come from the germline V gene. The CDR3 has 12 amino acids. After removal of 4 bases from V and 8 bases from J, the junction contained 4 bases not matched to a gene. The CDR3 DNA reads TGCGCCAGCAGCAGGGACAGAAGTACGCAGTATTTT. Its protein product is CASSRDRSTQYF.

CDR3 in amino acids: CASSVGGNYEQYF. The DNA for the CDR3 is TGTGCCAGCAGTGTAGGGGGAAATTACGAGCAGTACTTC. The chain links TRBV28 to TRBJ2-7; a weak D match, TRBD1 (6 bases). V gave up 5 bases and J gave up 4 bases, with 12 bases separating them. The CDR3 is 13 residues long. Germline CDR1 is MDHEN and CDR2 is SYDVKM.

This clone has a handful of counts. This chain connects TRBV28 to TRBJ1-5, with 7 bases that match TRBD1. The CDR3 is made up of 15 amino acids. The J segment lost 11 bases and the V segment lost 6 bases, leaving 16 bases of the junction unmatched. CDR1 and CDR2 (germline): MDHEN, SYDVKM. DNA for the CDR3: TGTGCCAGCAGGTTAAGAGGGGGCGTAGGGAGGACCCAGCATTTT. Translating gives CASRLRGGVGRTQHF.

This chain uses TRBV7-8 with TRBJ2-7, with TRBD1 matching over 7 bases. This CDR3 has 14 amino acids. CDR1 and CDR2 from the germline V gene are SGHVS and FQNEAQ. J gave up 5 bases and V 5 bases, and 9 bases lay outside the gene matches. CDR3 region: CASSRVGGRNEQYF. In nucleotides, the CDR3 is TGTGCCAGCAGCCGGGTAGGGGGCAGAAACGAGCAGTACTTC.

The genes are TRBV5-1 and TRBJ2-3; TRBD1 aligns across 8 bases. The CDR3 is 14 residues long. CDR1 SGHRS and CDR2 YFSETQ come from the germline V gene. The junction had 1 base not matched to a gene; V was cut back by 3 bases and J by 1 base. CDR3 amino acids: CASSSTGGTDTQYF. In DNA form, the CDR3 reads TGCGCCAGCAGCTCGACAGGGGGCACAGATACGCAGTATTTT.

The V and J genes are TRBV19 and TRBJ1-1; the match to TRBD1 covers 7 bases. Losses at the gene ends were 3 bases for V and 1 base for J; bases not matched to a gene: 11. CDR1 and CDR2 (germline): LNHDA, SQIVND (reference sequence). The CDR3 is 17 residues long. CDR3 loop: CASSISYRGPRNTEAFF. The DNA of the CDR3 is TGTGCCAGTAGTATTTCCTACAGGGGCCCCAGGAACACTGAAGCTTTCTTT.

This clone has more than one count but fewer than ten. This chain joins TRBV6-1 and TRBJ1-2, with TRBD1 as a possible D gene (6 bases). This CDR3 region has 14 residues. Looked up from germline, CDR1 is MNHNS and CDR2 is SASEGT. V lost 6 bases to trimming and J lost 4 bases, with 15 bases between them. The DNA for the CDR3 is TGTGCCAGCAGATACAGGGATCTTGGCTATGGCTACACCTTC. Translation gives CASRYRDLGYGYTF.

The chain recombines TRBV5-1 with TRBJ2-5, with D maybe TRBD2 (5 bases). The length of the CDR3 is 17 residues. The germline gives CDR1 SGHRS, CDR2 YFSETQ. The V end was cut by 7 bases, the J end by 5 bases, with 27 bases between. This CDR3 is CASGPFLGPETGETQYF. CDR3 nucleotide sequence: TGCGCCAGCGGCCCGTTCCTCGGGCCCGAGACGGGGGAGACCCAGTACTTC.

This clone was seen only once. J is TRBJ2-5 and V is TRBV6-1; TRBD2 agrees at 12 bases. Germline V gives CDR1 MNHNS, CDR2 SASEGT. Trimming cost V 0 bases and J 8 bases; bases outside gene matches: 4. The CDR3 runs 15 residues. CDR3 sequence (DNA): TGTGCCAGCAGTGAAGCCCTAGCGGGGGGGGCAACCCAGTACTTC. Its translation: CASSEALAGGATQYF.

This clone came up once. The DNA for the CDR3 is TGTGCCAGCAGCTTAACCGGGACAGCGATCTATGGCTACACCTTC. It is translated as CASSLTGTAIYGYTF. The chain employs TRBV7-2 and TRBJ1-2; TRBD1 aligns across 7 bases. V lost 2 bases to trimming and J lost 4 bases; unmatched junction nucleotides: 7. The CDR3 is made up of 15 amino acids. Germline lookup yields CDR1 SGHTA and CDR2 FQGNSA.

The rearrangement joins TRBV6-1 to TRBJ1-4, with TRBD1 as a possible D gene (6 bases). This CDR3 is built from 14 residues. Germline CDR1 is MNHNS and CDR2 is SASEGT. Trimming pared 8 bases from V and 4 bases from J, leaving 14 bases between. The CDR3 DNA sequence: TGTGCCAGCGAAGTTACAGGGTATAATGAAAAACTGTTTTTT. Protein product: CASEVTGYNEKLFF.

The chain links TRBV6-4 to TRBJ1-1, with 12 nucleotides matching TRBD1. Germline V gene lookup returns CDR1 MRHNA and CDR2 SNTAGT. The CDR3 has 13 residues. Trimming removed 6 bases from V and 6 bases from J; junction bases left unmatched: 2. The CDR3 DNA reads TGTGCCAGCAGGGGACAGGGGGCCTCTGAAGCTTTCTTT. Translating it yields CASRGQGASEAFF.